These 20 T cell receptor beta chains originate from one sample sequenced in a study of cytomegalovirus exposure and HLA in healthy donors. Amplification used 60 Vbeta primers and 13 Jbeta primers. The protocol was immunoSEQ multiplex PCR, while the TCRdb copy is restricted to in-frame clones and leaves out a portion. The sample lists about 160,000 clones; roughly 80% were seen once. Sequencing was carried out using PBMCs. These receptors were taken from a male donor in good health and CMV-seropositive.

The rearrangement links TRBV15 to TRBJ1-2; D is undetermined. The CDR3 has 14 amino acids. Trimming cost V 0 bases and J 4 bases, with 9 bases left between them. Per the germline V gene, CDR1 is LNHNV and CDR2 is YYDKDF (reference sequence). The CDR3 bases are TGTGCCACCAGCAGAGATCGTGAGTCCTATGGCTACACCTTC. This translates into CATSRDRESYGYTF.

There are a few counts of this clone. The V gene is TRBV18, the J gene TRBJ2-5; 9 bases match TRBD2. J lost 5 bases, V lost 1 base, and 8 bases had no gene match. Germline V gives CDR1 KGHSH, CDR2 LQKENI. The CDR3 is made up of 16 amino acids. The CDR3 loop is CASSPLDSGRGETQYF. CDR3 DNA: TGTGCCAGCTCACCACTTGATAGCGGGAGAGGGGAGACCCAGTACTTC.

This clone was seen once. This sequence joins TRBV15 and TRBJ2-2; the match to TRBD2 covers 9 bases. The trim removed 5 bases at V and 8 bases at J, leaving 9 bases unmatched. CDR3 length: 15 amino acids. In germline, CDR1 is LNHNV, CDR2 YYDKDF (reference sequence). This chain's CDR3 is CATSWGLALGGELFF. CDR3 sequence (DNA): TGTGCCACCAGCTGGGGACTAGCTCTAGGAGGGGAGCTGTTTTTT. Drawing the rest from reference TRBV15 and TRBJ2-2, the complete variable domain is DAMVIQNPRYQVTQFGKPVTLSCSQTLNHNVMYWYQQKSSQAPKLLFHYYDKDFNNEADTPDNFQSRRPNTSFCFLDIRSPGLGDTAMYLCATSWGLALGGELFFGEGSRLTVL.

The gene calls are TRBV18 and TRBJ1-5; 10 positions agree with TRBD1. The CDR3 length is 16 residues. Germline CDR1 KGHSH, CDR2 LQKENI. V lost 6 bases and J lost 5; bases outside the gene matches: 10. The CDR3 sequence is CASSNRDRGRDQPQHF. Written as DNA, the CDR3 is TGTGCCAGCTCGAACCGGGACAGGGGAAGGGATCAGCCCCAGCATTTT.

V usage is TRBV5-1 and J usage is TRBJ2-3, with 9 positions matching TRBD1. J lost 3 bases, V lost 1 base, and 9 bases had no gene match. Germline assignment: CDR1 SGHRS and CDR2 YFSETQ. This CDR3 is built from 17 residues. CDR3 in amino acids: CASSLRPGQGITDTQYF. The CDR3 DNA sequence: TGCGCCAGCAGCTTGAGACCGGGACAGGGAATAACAGATACGCAGTATTTT.

The rearrangement links TRBV2 to TRBJ2-2; the D is unclear. The CDR3 sequence is 12 residues long. The germline V gene encodes CDR1 SNHLY and CDR2 FYNNEI. V was trimmed by 11 bases and J by 0 bases, leaving 7 bases between them. The CDR3 DNA reads TGTGCCTCGAAGCCGAACACCGGGGAGCTGTTTTTT. It encodes CASKPNTGELFF.

The gene calls are TRBV4-3 and TRBJ1-5; tentatively, D is TRBD1 (5 bases). Germline lookup yields CDR1 LGHNA and CDR2 YSLEER. The CDR3 spans 15 residues. V lost 1 base to trimming and J lost 2 bases, with 9 bases between them. The CDR3 coding sequence is TGCGCCAGCAGCCAAGTCGGGGGTGGCAATCAGCCCCAGCATTTT. Translating it yields CASSQVGGGNQPQHF.

This chain uses TRBV2 with TRBJ2-5; 10 nucleotides match TRBD2. CDR3 length equals 15 residues. Trimming at V came to 2 bases and at J to 5 bases, leaving 5 bases not matched to a gene. Germline V CDR1 and CDR2: SNHLY, FYNNEI. The chain's CDR3 is CASSERGLAWETQYF. In DNA, the CDR3 is TGTGCCAGCAGTGAAAGGGGACTAGCGTGGGAGACCCAGTACTTC.

This clone was seen just once. The V and J genes are TRBV11-2 and TRBJ2-1, with 8 bases that match TRBD2. J gave up 1 base and V 5 bases, and 7 bases lay outside the gene matches. The germline V gene has CDR1 SGHAT and CDR2 FQNNGV. CDR3 length: 16 residues. CDR3 residues: CASSLGGGGSYNEQFF. DNA of the CDR3: TGTGCCAGCAGCCTCGGGGGGGGCGGTTCCTACAATGAGCAGTTCTTC.

This sequence joins TRBV6-5 and TRBJ2-7; TRBD1 might be the D (5 bases). The V gene lost 4 bases and the J gene lost 5 bases, with 12 bases spanning the gap. Germline loops: CDR1 MNHEY, CDR2 SVGAGI. This CDR3 spans 13 amino acids. In DNA form, the CDR3 reads TGTGCCAGCAGTTCGATCAGGGTCCACGAGCAGTACTTC. Translation gives CASSSIRVHEQYF.

CDR3 amino acids: CASSSRGPHYEQYF. DNA of the CDR3: TGTGCCAGCAGCTCTCGCGGGCCCCATTACGAGCAGTACTTC. This chain links TRBV7-9 with TRBJ2-7, with D perhaps TRBD2 (5 bases). V was pared by 4 bases and J by 4 bases, with 14 bases between. The CDR3 sequence is 14 residues long. Germline values: CDR1 SEHNR, CDR2 FQNEAQ (reference sequence).

The chain couples TRBV4-3 to TRBJ2-1, with 7 bases matching TRBD1. From germline, CDR1 is LGHNA and CDR2 YSLEER. The CDR3 consists of 13 residues. The V and J ends lost 2 bases and 9 bases, in that order; junction bases with no gene match: 4. In DNA, the CDR3 is TGCGCCAGCAGCCAACTGGGACAGACTGAGCAGTTCTTC. Translation gives CASSQLGQTEQFF.

The rearrangement links TRBV25-1 to TRBJ2-2; 9 positions match TRBD1. CDR1 MGHDK and CDR2 SYGVNS come from the germline V gene. V lost 3 bases, J lost 6 bases, and 5 bases stayed unmatched. The CDR3 extends over 15 amino acids. The CDR3 is CASSENRGRPGELFF. CDR3 bases: TGTGCCAGCAGTGAGAACAGGGGGCGACCCGGGGAGCTGTTTTTT.

The chain couples TRBV18 to TRBJ1-1; D gene ambiguous. Trimming cost V 3 bases and J 7 bases, with 21 bases left between them. The CDR3 consists of 16 residues. CDR1 is KGHSH and CDR2 is LQKENI in the germline V gene. The CDR3 is CASSPTSATVRDEAFF. The DNA of the CDR3 is TGTGCCAGCTCACCTACAAGCGCTACTGTGCGCGATGAAGCTTTCTTT.

This clone appeared a few times. The chain combines TRBV2 with TRBJ2-1; 11 bases line up with TRBD2. Germline CDR1 and CDR2: SNHLY and FYNNEI. The CDR3 totals 14 residues. V trimming: 10 bases; J trimming: 8 bases; junction bases outside the gene matches: 10. This CDR3 is CANWRTSGYDEQFF. The CDR3, as DNA: TGTGCCAACTGGCGGACTAGCGGGTACGATGAGCAGTTCTTC.

This chain links TRBV28 with TRBJ1-1, with TRBD1 matching 7 bases. The CDR3 sequence is 15 residues long. V was clipped by 5 bases and J by 0 bases; unmatched bases: 6. Per germline, CDR1 MDHEN and CDR2 SYDVKM. CDR3 DNA sequence: TGTGCCAGCAGTACACTACAGGGGATGAACACTGAAGCTTTCTTT. Residues: CASSTLQGMNTEAFF.

V usage is TRBV9 and J usage is TRBJ2-7; maybe TRBD1 (5 bases). V gave up 5 bases and J gave up 1 base, with 16 bases separating them. The CDR3 is made up of 15 amino acids. Germline CDR1 is SGDLS and CDR2 is YYNGEE. The CDR3, as DNA: TGTGCCAGCAGTTTTAAATGGGGCGGATCCTACGAGCAGTACTTC. It encodes CASSFKWGGSYEQYF.

The chain carries TRBV27 and TRBJ2-7; 7 bases line up with TRBD2. This CDR3 contains 14 residues. The germline gives CDR1 MNHEY, CDR2 SMNVEV (reference sequence). Trimming cost V 0 bases and J 5 bases; bases outside gene matches: 4. The CDR3 here is CASSLSLAKNEQYF. CDR3 sequence (DNA): TGTGCCAGCAGTTTATCACTAGCGAAGAACGAGCAGTACTTC.

This chain connects TRBV6-5 to TRBJ2-7, with D perhaps matching TRBD1 (6 bases). Trimming pared 4 bases from V and 0 bases from J, leaving 16 bases between. Germline V gene data show CDR1 as MNHEY and CDR2 as SVGAGI. The CDR3 runs 16 residues. CDR3 region: CASSSFARTASYEQYF. CDR3 DNA: TGTGCCAGCAGTTCCTTCGCCCGGACAGCCTCCTACGAGCAGTACTTC.

The CDR3 coding sequence is TGTGCCTGGTTTAGCGGGGGATCGGGGGAGCAGTTCTTC. Translated, it gives CAWFSGGSGEQFF. This chain joins TRBV30 and TRBJ2-1, with 9 positions matching TRBD2. Germline CDR1 is GTSNPN and CDR2 is SVGIG (reference sequence). Germline trimming cut 5 bases from V and 10 bases from J; bases unmatched to any gene: 9. The CDR3 consists of 13 residues. The full variable domain, rest sourced from reference TRBV30 and TRBJ2-1, is SQTIHQWPATLVQPVGSPLSLECTVEGTSNPNLYWYRQAAGRGLQLLFYSVGIGQISSEVPQNLSASRPQDRQFILSSKKLLLSDSGFYLCAWFSGGSGEQFFGPGTRLTVL.